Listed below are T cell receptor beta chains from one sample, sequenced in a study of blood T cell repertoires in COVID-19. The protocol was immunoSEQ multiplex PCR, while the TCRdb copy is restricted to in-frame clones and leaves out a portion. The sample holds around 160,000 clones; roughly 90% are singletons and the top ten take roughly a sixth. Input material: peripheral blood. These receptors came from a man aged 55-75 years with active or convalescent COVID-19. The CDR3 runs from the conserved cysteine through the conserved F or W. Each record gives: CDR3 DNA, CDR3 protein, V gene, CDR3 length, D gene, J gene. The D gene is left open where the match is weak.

cdr3_nt: TGTGCCATCAGTAGACAGGACTCTGGAAACACCATATATTTT
cdr3_aa: CAISRQDSGNTIYF
v_call: TRBV10-3
cdr3_length: 14
d_call: NA
j_call: TRBJ1-3

cdr3_nt: TGTGCCTGGAGCCGAGCGGGGGGGTTACGGAGGGAGCAGTTCTTC
cdr3_aa: CAWSRAGGLRREQFF
v_call: TRBV30
cdr3_length: 15
d_call: TRBD2
j_call: TRBJ2-1

cdr3_nt: TGTGCCACCAGCCACAGGGGGGGAGGTGAAAAACTGTTTTTT
cdr3_aa: CATSHRGGGEKLFF
v_call: TRBV15
cdr3_length: 14
d_call: TRBD1
j_call: TRBJ1-4

cdr3_nt: TGCGCCAGCAGCCTCTCGACAGCTAACACTGAAGCTTTCTTT
cdr3_aa: CASSLSTANTEAFF
v_call: TRBV5-1
cdr3_length: 14
d_call: NA
j_call: TRBJ1-1

cdr3_nt: TGTGCCAGCAGCTGGGGACTAGCTGGCGGGGAGCTGTTTTTT
cdr3_aa: CASSWGLAGGELFF
v_call: TRBV5-4
cdr3_length: 14
d_call: TRBD2
j_call: TRBJ2-2

cdr3_nt: TGTGCCATCAGCCTGACGACTAGCGGCATCACAGATACGCAGTATTTT
cdr3_aa: CAISLTTSGITDTQYF
v_call: TRBV10-3
cdr3_length: 16
d_call: TRBD2
j_call: TRBJ2-3

cdr3_nt: TGCGCCAGCAGCTTGGCTGCGGTCAAGAATGAAAAACTGTTTTTT
cdr3_aa: CASSLAAVKNEKLFF
v_call: TRBV5-1
cdr3_length: 15
d_call: NA
j_call: TRBJ1-4

cdr3_nt: TGCGCCAGCAGCTTCAGTGGTAACACTGAAGCTTTCTTT
cdr3_aa: CASSFSGNTEAFF
v_call: TRBV5-1
cdr3_length: 13
d_call: NA
j_call: TRBJ1-1

cdr3_nt: TGTGCCAGCAGCTTAAGCGCGGGGGGGCGGGAGACCCAGTACTTC
cdr3_aa: CASSLSAGGRETQYF
v_call: TRBV5-6
cdr3_length: 15
d_call: TRBD2
j_call: TRBJ2-5

cdr3_nt: TGTGCCAGCAGCTTAGCGTTGATGGCGGCAGGGAATGAAAAACTGTTTTTT
cdr3_aa: CASSLALMAAGNEKLFF
v_call: TRBV7-9
cdr3_length: 17
d_call: NA
j_call: TRBJ1-4

cdr3_nt: TGTGCCAGCAGCCAAGATCCCTTGTTCACCGGGGAGCTGTTTTTT
cdr3_aa: CASSQDPLFTGELFF
v_call: TRBV4-2
cdr3_length: 15
d_call: NA
j_call: TRBJ2-2

cdr3_nt: TGTGCCAGCAGGCTAGCGGGAGGGCCTCGGGAGCAGTACTTC
cdr3_aa: CASRLAGGPREQYF
v_call: TRBV27
cdr3_length: 14
d_call: TRBD2
j_call: TRBJ2-7

cdr3_nt: TGTGCCTGGAGTATTATGACAGGGAGTCTGTTTTTT
cdr3_aa: CAWSIMTGSLFF
v_call: TRBV30
cdr3_length: 12
d_call: TRBD1
j_call: TRBJ1-4

cdr3_nt: TGTGCCAGCAGCTTAGGAGGGAGGGACAATCAGCCCCAGCATTTT
cdr3_aa: CASSLGGRDNQPQHF
v_call: TRBV5-4
cdr3_length: 15
d_call: NA
j_call: TRBJ1-5

cdr3_nt: TGTGCCAGCAGCGTATGGCCCGGGGAGCTGTTTTTT
cdr3_aa: CASSVWPGELFF
v_call: TRBV9
cdr3_length: 12
d_call: NA
j_call: TRBJ2-2

cdr3_nt: TGTGCCAGCAGCTACGGGACTAGCGGGATAAGTTACAATGAGCAGTTCTTC
cdr3_aa: CASSYGTSGISYNEQFF
v_call: TRBV3-1/TRBV3-2
cdr3_length: 17
d_call: TRBD2
j_call: TRBJ2-1